These T cell receptor beta chains were read from a single sample in a study of response to subunit inactivated influenza vaccine. Using its own MiXCR run on the RT-PCR reads, TCRdb lists one record per CDR3 protein. The sample has around 200,000 distinct CDR3 sequences; approximately 15% are singletons. Specimen: CD8+ T cells sorted from PBMCs, collected 5 days after vaccination. The receptors were sampled from a man aged 50-60 years who received an inactivated influenza vaccine. Each CDR3 is given with its conserved first and last residue. D genes are given only for firm matches.

v_call d_call cdr3_aa
TRBV7-9 - CASSDRGTRAFF
TRBV20-1 - CSARDKLAVYEQYF
TRBV11-2 TRBD2 CASNMGSGGTGDTQYF
TRBV20-1 TRBD1 CSATRGLGTGELFF
TRBV4-3 TRBD1 CASSQNRGKTYEQYF
TRBV29-1 TRBD2 CGITGGQETQYF
TRBV6-9 - CASSYGGPEAFF
TRBV5-6 - CASSLRYEQYF
TRBV28 - CASQRYEQYF
TRBV5-5 TRBD2 CASSPGTSGIGEQFF
TRBV6-1 - CASSSWAGAGDEQFF
TRBV5-1 - CASRPAHTDTQYF
TRBV4-3 - CASSQGLMVGYNSPLHF